Judged by abundance, the clone carrying this T cell receptor delta chain is medium-sized (0.01 to 0.1%). This may stem from a read error, because a much larger clone lies one nucleotide away. The same CDR3 arises from other DNA sequences in this sample as well. The CDR3 is 16 residues long. Per germline, CDR1 GEAIGNYY and CDR2 EKD. These data originate in a study of gamma-delta chains in newborns, infants, children. Whole-study context: Polyclonal expansion of innate γδ T cells after birth follows microbial exposure.

TCRdb ran CATT on the reads. Here the sample spans a few thousand delta-chain clones, 3% being singletons. Input material: blood. V gene TRDV2 combines with J gene TRDJ2; TRDD3 agrees at 7 bases. This clonotype originated in a child who was a newborn, infant or young child, either healthy, febrile or measles-vaccinated (not recorded which). The CDR3 DNA reads as TGTGCCTGTGACACTAGTGGGGGAGCTTTGACAGCCCAACTCTTCTTT. Translating it yields CACDTSGGALTAQLFF.